This TCR beta chain came from a study of T cells after posttransplantation cyclophosphamide. General study findings and limits: After PTCy, TRB diversity resembled that of CNI/methotrexate controls. Later post-transplant blood repertoires were often dominated by donor CD8+ memory clones. Skin or GI-infiltrating T cells shared few TRB sequences with blood.

This clone was seen many times. Its antigen is undetermined. Sequenced by immunoSEQ multiplex PCR; TCRdb stores in-frame clones only, minus some. The sample is made up of roughly 13,000 clones, none counted only once. The CDR3 runs to 17 residues. Germline-derived CDR1 and CDR2 are SNHLY and FYNNEI. V was trimmed by 5 bases and J by 0 bases, leaving 17 bases between them. Treatment was busulfan-fludarabine conditioning, a marrow graft, and cyclophosphamide on days +3 and +4. The TCR was taken from a female patient between 35 and 55 years old who received an allogeneic stem cell transplant from a related donor, was CMV-positive, and had no GVHD. A share of the T cells may be of graft donor origin. Sequenced material: PBMCs, taken 1,000 to 1,200 days after allogeneic stem cell transplant with posttransplant cyclophosphamide. V is TRBV2 and J is TRBJ1-5; D not certain. The DNA of the CDR3 is TGTGCCAGCAGTTTCTGGTCCGCCGGGGATAGCAATCAGCCCCAGCATTTT. Translated: CASSFWSAGDSNQPQHF.